The entry that follows covers one TCR beta chain sequence. At one end, the junction sequence differs from germline, possibly due to a read error. This entry belongs to a study of blood T cell repertoires in COVID-19. Using immunoSEQ multiplex PCR, the repertoire was profiled, and TCRdb retains in-frame clones only, with some absent. The repertoire holds 250,000 or so clones, with 80% to 90% as singletons. The CDR3 spans 15 residues. Germline CDR1 reads SSHAT; CDR2 reads FNYEAQ (reference sequence). Sequenced sample: peripheral blood. The chain combines TRBV7-7 with TRBJ2-1; 9 positions match TRBD2. This clonotype was sampled from a man aged 55 to 70 with acute or convalescent COVID-19. In nucleotides, the CDR3 is TGTGCTAGCAGCTTAGTAGATCTAGCGGGAACTGAGCAGTTCTTC. Translation gives CASSLVDLAGTEQFF.